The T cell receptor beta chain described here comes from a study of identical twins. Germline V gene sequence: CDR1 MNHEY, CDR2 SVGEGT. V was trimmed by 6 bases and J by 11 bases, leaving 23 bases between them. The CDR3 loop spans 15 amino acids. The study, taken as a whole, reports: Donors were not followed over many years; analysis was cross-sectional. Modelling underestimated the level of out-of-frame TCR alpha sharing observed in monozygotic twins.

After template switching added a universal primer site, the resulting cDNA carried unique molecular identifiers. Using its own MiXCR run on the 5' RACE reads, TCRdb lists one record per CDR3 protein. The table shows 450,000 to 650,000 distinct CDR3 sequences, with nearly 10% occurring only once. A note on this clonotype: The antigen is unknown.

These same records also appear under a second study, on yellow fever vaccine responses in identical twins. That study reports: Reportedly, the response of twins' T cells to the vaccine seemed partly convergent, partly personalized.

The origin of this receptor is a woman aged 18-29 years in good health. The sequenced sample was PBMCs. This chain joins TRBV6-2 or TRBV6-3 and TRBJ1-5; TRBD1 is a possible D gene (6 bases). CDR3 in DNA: TGTGCCAGCAGCGACTTCCAAGGGGGTGATAGGTCCCAGCATTTT. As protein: CASSDFQGGDRSQHF.